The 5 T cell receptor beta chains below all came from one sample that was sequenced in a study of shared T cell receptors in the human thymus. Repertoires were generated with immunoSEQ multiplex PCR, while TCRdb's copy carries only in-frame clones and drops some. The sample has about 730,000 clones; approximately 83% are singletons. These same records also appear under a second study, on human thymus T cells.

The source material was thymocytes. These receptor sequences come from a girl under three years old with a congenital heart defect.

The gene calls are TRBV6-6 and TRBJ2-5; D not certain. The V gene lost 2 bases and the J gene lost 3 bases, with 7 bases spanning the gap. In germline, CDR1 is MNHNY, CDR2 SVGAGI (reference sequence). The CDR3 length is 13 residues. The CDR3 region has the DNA TGTGCCAGCAGTTACCCCAGCGAAGAGACCCAGTACTTC. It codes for CASSYPSEETQYF.

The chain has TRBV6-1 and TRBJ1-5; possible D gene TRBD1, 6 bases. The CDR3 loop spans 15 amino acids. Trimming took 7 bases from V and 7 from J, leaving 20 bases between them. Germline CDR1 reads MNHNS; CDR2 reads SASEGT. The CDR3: CASTEDNCRGQPQHF. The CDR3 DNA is TGTGCCAGCACGGAGGATAACTGTAGGGGGCAGCCCCAGCATTTT.

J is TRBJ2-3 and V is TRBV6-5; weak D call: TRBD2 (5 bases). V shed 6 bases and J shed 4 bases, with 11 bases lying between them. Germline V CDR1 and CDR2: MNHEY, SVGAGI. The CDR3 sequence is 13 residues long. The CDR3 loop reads CASSPLVSDTQYF. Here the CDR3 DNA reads TGTGCCAGCAGCCCACTAGTTTCAGATACGCAGTATTTT.

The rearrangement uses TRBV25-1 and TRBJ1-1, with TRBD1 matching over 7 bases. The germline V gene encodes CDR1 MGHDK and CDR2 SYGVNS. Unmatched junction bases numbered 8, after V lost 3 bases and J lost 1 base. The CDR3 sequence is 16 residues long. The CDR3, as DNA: TGTGCCAGCAGTGACCGGGACAGCCTAGAGAACACTGAAGCTTTCTTT. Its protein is CASSDRDSLENTEAFF.

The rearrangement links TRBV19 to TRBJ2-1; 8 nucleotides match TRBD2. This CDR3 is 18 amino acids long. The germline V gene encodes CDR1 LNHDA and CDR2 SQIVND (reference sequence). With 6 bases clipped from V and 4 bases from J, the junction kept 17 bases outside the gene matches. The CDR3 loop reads CASSASGGALYGYNEQFF. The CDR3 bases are TGTGCCAGTAGCGCGTCGGGGGGGGCGTTGTACGGATACAATGAGCAGTTCTTC. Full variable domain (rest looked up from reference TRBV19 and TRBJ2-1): DGGITQSPKYLFRKEGQNVTLSCEQNLNHDAMYWYRQDPGQGLRLIYYSQIVNDFQKGDIAEGYSVSREKKESFPLTVTSAQKNPTAFYLCASSASGGALYGYNEQFFGPGTRLTVL.